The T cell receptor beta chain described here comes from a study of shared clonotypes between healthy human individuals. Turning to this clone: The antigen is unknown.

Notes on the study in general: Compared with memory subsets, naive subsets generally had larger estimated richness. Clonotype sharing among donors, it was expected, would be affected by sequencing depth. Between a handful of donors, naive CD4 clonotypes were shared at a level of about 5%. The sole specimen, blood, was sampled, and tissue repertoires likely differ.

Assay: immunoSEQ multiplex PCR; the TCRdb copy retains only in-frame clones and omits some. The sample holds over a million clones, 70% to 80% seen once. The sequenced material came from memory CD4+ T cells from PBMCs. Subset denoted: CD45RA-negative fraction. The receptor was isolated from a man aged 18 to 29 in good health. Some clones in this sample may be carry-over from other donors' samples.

The CDR3 loop is CASSSGQLMNTEAFF. CDR3 DNA sequence: TGTGCCAGCAGTTCCGGACAGCTCATGAACACTGAAGCTTTCTTT. The rearrangement joins TRBV28 to TRBJ1-1; the D gene is possibly TRBD1 (6 bases). Germline lookup yields CDR1 MDHEN and CDR2 SYDVKM. CDR3 length: 15 amino acids. Between the trimmed V and J ends, which lost 4 bases and 0 bases, there was a span of 12 bases. Looking up the rest from reference TRBV28 and TRBJ1-1 gives the full variable domain: DVKVTQSSRYLVKRTGEKVFLECVQDMDHENMFWYRQDPGLGLRLIYFSYDVKMKEKGDIPEGYSVSREKKERFSLILESASTNQTSMYLCASSSGQLMNTEAFFGQGTRLTVV.